This entry lists 2 T cell receptor beta chains sequenced from one sample in a study of blood T cell repertoires in COVID-19. The data were produced by immunoSEQ multiplex PCR, yet TCRdb's version contains in-frame clones alone and is incomplete. The data contain 240,000 or so clones, 88% of them singletons. What was sequenced was peripheral blood. The receptors were gathered from a woman aged 40 to 50 who had recovered from COVID-19.

In this sample, this clone turned up a few times. This chain uses TRBV7-2 with TRBJ1-2; a weak D match, TRBD1 (6 bases). Germline CDR1 reads SGHTA; CDR2 reads FQGNSA. The CDR3 runs 14 residues. The V gene lost 6 bases and the J gene lost 4 bases, with 15 bases spanning the gap. The CDR3 reads CASRGGGRGYGYTF. The DNA of the CDR3 is TGTGCCAGCAGAGGGGGGGGCCGAGGCTATGGCTACACCTTC.

This clone was observed a single time. The V call is TRBV3-1 (or the pseudogene TRBV3-2), the J call TRBJ2-1; 10 positions match TRBD2. The germline V gene has CDR1 LGHDT and CDR2 YNNKEL (reference sequence). The V segment lost 1 base and the J segment 9 bases; nucleotides outside the gene matches: 6. The CDR3 loop spans 15 amino acids. CDR3 bases: TGTGCCAGCAGCCAAGTGGTCGCTAGCGGGGGTGAGCAGTTCTTC. It codes for CASSQVVASGGEQFF.